The clone carrying this T cell receptor beta chain was counted a single time. Its target is unknown. This record belongs to a study of healthy donors' naive CD4 and CD8 T cells. Overall study: Donors came from three age groups: 20-25, 40-50 and 60-70 years.

Looked up from germline, CDR1 is SGHNT and CDR2 is YYREEE (reference sequence). Deletions cut 0 bases from V and 5 bases from J, with 13 bases between. The CDR3 contains 15 residues. Study-level results: The study did not address homeostatic proliferation effects in naive T cells. Negatively charged CDR3s marked CD8+ lineage; positively charged CDR3s marked CD4+ lineage. Naive CD4+ and CD8+ cells reportedly differed in usage of most V and J genes.

TCR libraries were built from approximately 0.45 ug of total RNA by linear amplification. TCRdb processed the reads anew with MiXCR; each CDR3 protein has one entry. The sample holds approximately 180,000 distinct CDR3 sequences, over 60% seen once. This TCR derives from a pool of human donors in good health; the sample pools cells from several healthy donors. The sequenced sample was naive CD4+ and CD8+ T cells sorted from blood, pooled from several donors. V and J are TRBV5-4 and TRBJ2-3; D may be TRBD2 (5 bases). The CDR3 loop is CASSLAGVGGDTQYF. In DNA, the CDR3 is TGTGCCAGCAGCTTGGCCGGGGTGGGCGGAGATACGCAGTATTTT.